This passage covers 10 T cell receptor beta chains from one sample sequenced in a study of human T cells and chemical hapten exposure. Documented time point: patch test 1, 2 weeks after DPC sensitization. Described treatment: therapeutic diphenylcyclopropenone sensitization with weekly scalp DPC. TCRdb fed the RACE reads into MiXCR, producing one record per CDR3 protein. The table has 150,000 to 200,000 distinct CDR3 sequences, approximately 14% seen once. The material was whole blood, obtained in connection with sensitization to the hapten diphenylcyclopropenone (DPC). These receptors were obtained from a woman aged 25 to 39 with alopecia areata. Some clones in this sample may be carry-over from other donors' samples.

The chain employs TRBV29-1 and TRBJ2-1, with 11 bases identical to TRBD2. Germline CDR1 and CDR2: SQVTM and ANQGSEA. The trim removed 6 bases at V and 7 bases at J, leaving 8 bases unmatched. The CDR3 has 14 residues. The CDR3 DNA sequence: TGCAGCGTCTGTCCGACTAGCGGGATAAATGAGCAGTTCTTC. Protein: CSVCPTSGINEQFF.

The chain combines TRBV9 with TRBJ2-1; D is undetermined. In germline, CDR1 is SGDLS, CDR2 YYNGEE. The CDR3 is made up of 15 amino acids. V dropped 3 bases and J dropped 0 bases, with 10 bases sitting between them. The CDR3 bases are TGTGCCAGCAGCGCGCCCGAGAGCTCCTACAATGAGCAGTTCTTC. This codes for CASSAPESSYNEQFF.

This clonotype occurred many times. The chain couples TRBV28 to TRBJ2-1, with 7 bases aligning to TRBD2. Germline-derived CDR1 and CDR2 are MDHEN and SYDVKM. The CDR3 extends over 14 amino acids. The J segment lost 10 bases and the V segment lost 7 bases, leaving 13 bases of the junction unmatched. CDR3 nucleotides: TGTGCCAGCAACGCCGGCCTAGCGGTCGGCGAGCAGTTCTTC. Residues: CASNAGLAVGEQFF.

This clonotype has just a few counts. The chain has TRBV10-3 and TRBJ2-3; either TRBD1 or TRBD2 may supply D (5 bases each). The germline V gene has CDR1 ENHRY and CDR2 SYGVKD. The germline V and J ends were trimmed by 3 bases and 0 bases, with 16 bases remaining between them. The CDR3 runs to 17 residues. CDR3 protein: CAISDFSRGVSTDTQYF. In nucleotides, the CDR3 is TGTGCCATCAGTGATTTTTCGCGAGGGGTCAGCACAGATACGCAGTATTTT.

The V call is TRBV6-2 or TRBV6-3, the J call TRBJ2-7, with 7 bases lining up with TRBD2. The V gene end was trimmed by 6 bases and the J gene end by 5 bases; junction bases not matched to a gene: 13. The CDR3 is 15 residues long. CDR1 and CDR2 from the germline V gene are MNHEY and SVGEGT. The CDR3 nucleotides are TGTGCCAGCAGCTCCGGGGGTAGCGGGCCTCACGAGCAGTACTTC. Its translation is CASSSGGSGPHEQYF.

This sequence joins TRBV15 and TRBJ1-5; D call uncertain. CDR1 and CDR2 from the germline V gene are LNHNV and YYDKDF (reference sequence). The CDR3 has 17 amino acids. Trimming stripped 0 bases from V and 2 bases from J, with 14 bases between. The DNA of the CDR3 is TGTGCCACCAGCAGAGATAAGCGGGGAGTTGGCAATCAGCCCCAGCATTTT. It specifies CATSRDKRGVGNQPQHF.

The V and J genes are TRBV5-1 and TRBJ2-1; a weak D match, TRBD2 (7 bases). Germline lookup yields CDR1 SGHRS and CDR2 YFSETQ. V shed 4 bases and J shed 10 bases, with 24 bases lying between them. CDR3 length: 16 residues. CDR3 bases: TGCGCCAGCAGCGTAGGGGGGGGCGAGTCCCGTACCGAGCAGTTCTTC. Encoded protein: CASSVGGGESRTEQFF. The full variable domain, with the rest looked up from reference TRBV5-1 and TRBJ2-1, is KAGVTQTPRYLIKTRGQQVTLSCSPISGHRSVSWYQQTPGQGLQFLFEYFSETQRNKGNFPGRFSGRQFSNSRSEMNVSTLELGDSALYLCASSVGGGESRTEQFFGPGTRLTVL.

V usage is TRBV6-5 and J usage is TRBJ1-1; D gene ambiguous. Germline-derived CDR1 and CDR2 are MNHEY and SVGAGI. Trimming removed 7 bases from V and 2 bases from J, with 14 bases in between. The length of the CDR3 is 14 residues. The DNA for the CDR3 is TGTGCCAGCACCAATCCACAGTCAAACACTGAAGCTTTCTTT. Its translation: CASTNPQSNTEAFF.

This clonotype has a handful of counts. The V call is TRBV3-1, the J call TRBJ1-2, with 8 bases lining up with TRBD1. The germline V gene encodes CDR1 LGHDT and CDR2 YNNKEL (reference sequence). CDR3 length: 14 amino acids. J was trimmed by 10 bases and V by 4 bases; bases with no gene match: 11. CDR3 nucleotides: TGTGCCAGCAGCCGTTCGACCGGGACAGGCCACTACACCTTC. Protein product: CASSRSTGTGHYTF.

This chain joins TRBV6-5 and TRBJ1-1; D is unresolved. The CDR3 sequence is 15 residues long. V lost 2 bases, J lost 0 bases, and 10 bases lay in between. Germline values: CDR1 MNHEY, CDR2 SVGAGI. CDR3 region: CASSYGREMNTEAFF. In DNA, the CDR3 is TGTGCCAGCAGTTACGGGCGGGAGATGAACACTGAAGCTTTCTTT.